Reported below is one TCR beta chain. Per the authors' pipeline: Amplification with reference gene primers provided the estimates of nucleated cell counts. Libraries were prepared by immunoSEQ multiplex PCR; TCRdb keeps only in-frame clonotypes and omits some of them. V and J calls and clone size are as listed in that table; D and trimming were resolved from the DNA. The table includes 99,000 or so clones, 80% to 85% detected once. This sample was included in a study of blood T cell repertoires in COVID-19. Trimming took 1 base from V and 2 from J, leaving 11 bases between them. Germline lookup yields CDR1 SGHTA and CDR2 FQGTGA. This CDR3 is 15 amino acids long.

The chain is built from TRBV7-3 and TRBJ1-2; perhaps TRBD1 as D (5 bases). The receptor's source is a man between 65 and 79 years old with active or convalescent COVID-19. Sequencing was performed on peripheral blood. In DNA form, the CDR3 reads TGTGCCAGCAGCTTAAAACAGGTCTGGAACTATGGCTACACCTTC. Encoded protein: CASSLKQVWNYGYTF.